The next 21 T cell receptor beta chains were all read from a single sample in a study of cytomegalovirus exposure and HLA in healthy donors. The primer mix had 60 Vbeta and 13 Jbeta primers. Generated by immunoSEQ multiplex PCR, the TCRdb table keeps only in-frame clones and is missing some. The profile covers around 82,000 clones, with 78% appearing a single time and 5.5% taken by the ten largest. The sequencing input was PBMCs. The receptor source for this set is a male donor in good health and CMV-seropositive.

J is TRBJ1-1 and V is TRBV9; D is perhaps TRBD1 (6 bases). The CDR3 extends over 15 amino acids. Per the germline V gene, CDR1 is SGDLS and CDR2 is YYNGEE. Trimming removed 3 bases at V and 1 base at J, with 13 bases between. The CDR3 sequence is CASSDEQGRNTEAFF. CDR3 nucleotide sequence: TGTGCCAGCAGCGACGAACAGGGAAGGAACACTGAAGCTTTCTTT.

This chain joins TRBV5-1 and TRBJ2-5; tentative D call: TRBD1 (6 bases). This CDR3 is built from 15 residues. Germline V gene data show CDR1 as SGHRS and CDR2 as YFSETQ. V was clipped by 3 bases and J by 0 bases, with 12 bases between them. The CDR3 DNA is TGCGCCAGCAGCTGGCAGGACAGAGACCAAGAGACCCAGTACTTC. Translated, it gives CASSWQDRDQETQYF.

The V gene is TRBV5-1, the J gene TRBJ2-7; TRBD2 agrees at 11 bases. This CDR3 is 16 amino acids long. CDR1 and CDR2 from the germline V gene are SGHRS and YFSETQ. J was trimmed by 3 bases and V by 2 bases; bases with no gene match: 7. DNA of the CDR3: TGCGCCAGCAGCTTTTTGTCTAGCGGGGGGATCTACGAGCAGTACTTC. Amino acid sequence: CASSFLSSGGIYEQYF. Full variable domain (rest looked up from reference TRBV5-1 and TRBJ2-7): KAGVTQTPRYLIKTRGQQVTLSCSPISGHRSVSWYQQTPGQGLQFLFEYFSETQRNKGNFPGRFSGRQFSNSRSEMNVSTLELGDSALYLCASSFLSSGGIYEQYFGPGTRLTVT.

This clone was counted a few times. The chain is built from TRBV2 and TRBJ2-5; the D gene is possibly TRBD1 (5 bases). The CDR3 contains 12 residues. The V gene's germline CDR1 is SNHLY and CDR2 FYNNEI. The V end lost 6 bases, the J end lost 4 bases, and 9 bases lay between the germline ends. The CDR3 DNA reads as TGTGCCAGCAGAGGGGTATCAGAGACCCAGTACTTC. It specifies CASRGVSETQYF.

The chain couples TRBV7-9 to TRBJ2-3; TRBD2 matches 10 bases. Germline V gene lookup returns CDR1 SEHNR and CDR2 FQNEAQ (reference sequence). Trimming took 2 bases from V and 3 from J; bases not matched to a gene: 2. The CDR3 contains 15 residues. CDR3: CASSLSSGRTDTQYF. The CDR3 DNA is TGTGCCAGCAGCTTATCTAGCGGGAGAACAGATACGCAGTATTTT.

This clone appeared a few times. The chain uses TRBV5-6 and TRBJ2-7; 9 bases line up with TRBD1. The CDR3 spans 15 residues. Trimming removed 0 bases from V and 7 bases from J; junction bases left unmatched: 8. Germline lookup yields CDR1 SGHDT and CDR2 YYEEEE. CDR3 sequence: CASSLARDRVGEQYF. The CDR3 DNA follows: TGTGCCAGCAGCTTGGCCCGGGACAGGGTCGGGGAGCAGTACTTC.

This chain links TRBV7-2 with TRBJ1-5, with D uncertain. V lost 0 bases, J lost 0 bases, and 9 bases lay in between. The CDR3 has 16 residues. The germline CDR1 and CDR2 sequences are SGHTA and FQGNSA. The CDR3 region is CASSLAGSNSNQPQHF. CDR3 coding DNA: TGTGCCAGCAGCTTAGCGGGCAGCAATAGCAATCAGCCCCAGCATTTT.

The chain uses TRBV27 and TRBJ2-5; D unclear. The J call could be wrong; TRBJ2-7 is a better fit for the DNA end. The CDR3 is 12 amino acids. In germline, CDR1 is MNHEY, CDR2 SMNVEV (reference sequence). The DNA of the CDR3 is TGTGCCAGCAGTTGGGCCATGGGCGAGCAGTACTTC. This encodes CASSWAMGEQYF.

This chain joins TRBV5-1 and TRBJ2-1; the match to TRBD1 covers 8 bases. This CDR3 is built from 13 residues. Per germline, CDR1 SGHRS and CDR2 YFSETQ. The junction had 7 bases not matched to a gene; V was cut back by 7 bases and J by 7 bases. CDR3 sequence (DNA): TGCGCCAGCTTTTATGGACAGGGAAATGAGCAGTTCTTC. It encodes CASFYGQGNEQFF.

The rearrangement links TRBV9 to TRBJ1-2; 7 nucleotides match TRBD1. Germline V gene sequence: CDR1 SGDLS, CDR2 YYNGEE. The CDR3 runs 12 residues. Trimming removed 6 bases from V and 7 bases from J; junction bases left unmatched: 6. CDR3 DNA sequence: TGTGCCAGCAACAGCTACAGGGGTGGCTACACCTTC. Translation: CASNSYRGGYTF.

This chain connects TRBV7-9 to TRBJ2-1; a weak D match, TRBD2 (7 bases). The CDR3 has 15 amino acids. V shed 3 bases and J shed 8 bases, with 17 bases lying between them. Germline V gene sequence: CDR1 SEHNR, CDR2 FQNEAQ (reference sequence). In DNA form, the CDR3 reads TGTGCCAGCAGCTTCATTGGGGGCGCGGGAGATGAGCAGTTCTTC. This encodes CASSFIGGAGDEQFF.

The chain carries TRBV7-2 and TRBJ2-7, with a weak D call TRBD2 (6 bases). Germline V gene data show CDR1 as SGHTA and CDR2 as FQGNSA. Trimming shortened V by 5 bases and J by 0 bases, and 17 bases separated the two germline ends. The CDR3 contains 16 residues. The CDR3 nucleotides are TGTGCCAGCAGCGGGAGGAGCGGCCCAAGCTCCTACGAGCAGTACTTC. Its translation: CASSGRSGPSSYEQYF.

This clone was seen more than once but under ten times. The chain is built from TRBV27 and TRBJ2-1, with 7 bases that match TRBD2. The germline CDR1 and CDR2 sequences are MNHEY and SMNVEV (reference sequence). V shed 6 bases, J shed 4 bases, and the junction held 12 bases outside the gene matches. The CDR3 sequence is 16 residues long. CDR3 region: CASSRTVSGTYNEQFF. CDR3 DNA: TGTGCCAGCAGCCGTACAGTAAGCGGGACTTACAATGAGCAGTTCTTC.

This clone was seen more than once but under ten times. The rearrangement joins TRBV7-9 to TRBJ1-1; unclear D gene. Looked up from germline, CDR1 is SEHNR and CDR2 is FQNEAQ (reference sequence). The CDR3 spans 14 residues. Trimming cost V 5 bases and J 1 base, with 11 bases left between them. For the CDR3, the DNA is TGTGCCAGCAGCGAAGCAGGAGGGAACACTGAAGCTTTCTTT. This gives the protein CASSEAGGNTEAFF.

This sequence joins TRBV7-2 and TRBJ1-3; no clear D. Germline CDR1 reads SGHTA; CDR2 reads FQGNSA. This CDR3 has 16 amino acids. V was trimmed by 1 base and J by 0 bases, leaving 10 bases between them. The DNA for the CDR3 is TGTGCCAGCAGCTTAGTAGCGGCGAACTCTGGAAACACCATATATTTT. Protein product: CASSLVAANSGNTIYF.

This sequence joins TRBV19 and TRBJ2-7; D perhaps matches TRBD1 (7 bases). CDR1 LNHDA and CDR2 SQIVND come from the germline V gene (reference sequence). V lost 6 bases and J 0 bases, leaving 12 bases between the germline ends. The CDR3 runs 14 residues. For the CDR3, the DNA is TGTGCCAGTAGGCGGGACAGCAGCTCCTACGAGCAGTACTTC. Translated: CASRRDSSSYEQYF.

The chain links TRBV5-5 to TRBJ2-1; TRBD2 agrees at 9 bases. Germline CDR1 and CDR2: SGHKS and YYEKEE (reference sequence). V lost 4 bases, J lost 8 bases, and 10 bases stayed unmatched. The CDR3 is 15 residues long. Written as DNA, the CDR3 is TGTGCCAGCAGCCTTCTAGCGGGGCTAGGTGATGAGCAGTTCTTC. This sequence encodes CASSLLAGLGDEQFF.

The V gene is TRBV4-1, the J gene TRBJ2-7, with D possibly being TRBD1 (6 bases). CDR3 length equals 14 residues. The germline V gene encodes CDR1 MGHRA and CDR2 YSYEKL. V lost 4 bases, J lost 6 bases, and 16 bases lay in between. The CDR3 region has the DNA TGCGCCAGCAGCCGACCTACAGGGAATGGCGAGCAGTACTTC. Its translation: CASSRPTGNGEQYF.

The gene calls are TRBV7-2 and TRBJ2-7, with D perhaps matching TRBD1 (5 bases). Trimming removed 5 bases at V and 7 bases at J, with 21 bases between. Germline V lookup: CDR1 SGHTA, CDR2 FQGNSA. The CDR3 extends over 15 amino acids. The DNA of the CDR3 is TGTGCCAGCAGCCAATACCGACAGTCCCTAGTGGAGCAGTACTTC. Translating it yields CASSQYRQSLVEQYF.

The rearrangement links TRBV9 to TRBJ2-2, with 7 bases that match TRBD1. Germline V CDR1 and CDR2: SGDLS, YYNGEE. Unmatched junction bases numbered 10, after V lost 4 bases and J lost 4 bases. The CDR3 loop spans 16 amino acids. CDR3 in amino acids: CASSISGTVRTGELFF. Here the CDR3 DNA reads TGTGCCAGCAGCATATCCGGGACAGTCCGCACCGGGGAGCTGTTTTTT.

The CDR3 region has the DNA TGTGCCAGCAGTTACTCGAGGTTCACGGGTACCTACGAGCAGTACTTC. Encoded protein: CASSYSRFTGTYEQYF. The chain uses TRBV6-5 and TRBJ2-7; D is unclear. Germline CDR1 reads MNHEY; CDR2 reads SVGAGI. The CDR3 has 16 residues. V was trimmed by 0 bases and J by 2 bases, leaving 14 bases between them.